This T cell receptor beta chain derives from a study of cytomegalovirus exposure and HLA in healthy donors. Germline CDR1 is LNHDA and CDR2 is SQIVND (reference sequence). J was trimmed by 7 bases and V by 10 bases; bases with no gene match: 13. CDR3 length: 14 residues. Clones were sequenced by immunoSEQ multiplex PCR, and TCRdb holds only the in-frame ones, with some missing. The sample lists about 130,000 clones; 89% were seen once. Separation from the roughly 700-subject first cohort characterized the roughly 130-subject validation cohort, to which the donors belonged. This chain connects TRBV19 to TRBJ2-1; 7 positions agree with TRBD2. The receptor was isolated from a woman aged 18 to 35 in good health and CMV-seronegative. Sequencing used PBMCs. CDR3 nucleotides: TGTGCCACCCAGAAGCGCGCGGGAGAGAATGAGCAGTTCTTC. It yields the protein CATQKRAGENEQFF. The whole variable domain, remainder taken from reference TRBV19 and TRBJ2-1, is DGGITQSPKYLFRKEGQNVTLSCEQNLNHDAMYWYRQDPGQGLRLIYYSQIVNDFQKGDIAEGYSVSREKKESFPLTVTSAQKNPTAFYLCATQKRAGENEQFFGPGTRLTVL.